The present T cell receptor (beta chain) was sequenced within a study of blood T cell repertoires in COVID-19. The germline V and J ends were trimmed by 2 bases and 10 bases, with 7 bases remaining between them. CDR1 SGHAT and CDR2 FQDESV come from the germline V gene (reference sequence). The CDR3 loop spans 11 amino acids. Clones were read by immunoSEQ multiplex PCR, and TCRdb kept only the in-frame ones, dropping some. There are 30,000 to 40,000 clones in the sample; 86% occur only once, and about 5.5% lies in the top ten. Sequencing was done on a sample of peripheral blood. The genes are TRBV11-1 and TRBJ2-3, with a weak D call TRBD1 (5 bases). The receptor was isolated from an elderly woman with active or convalescent COVID-19. CDR3 in amino acids: CASSLMGPQYF. Here the CDR3 DNA reads TGTGCCAGCAGCTTAATGGGGCCGCAGTATTTT.